This TCR beta chain derives from a study of shared clonotypes between healthy human individuals. The genomic DNA of each subset was split evenly across several immunoSEQ plates. Sorted-subset replicate PCRs used approximately 180 ng of genomic DNA. This amount corresponded to 33,000 or so T cell genomes. Under the authors' procedure: ImmunoSEQ only sent back junction sequences with no quality scores, so filtering was done differently. The table came from immunoSEQ multiplex PCR; TCRdb's copy has only in-frame clones and leaves some out. V, J and clone size were drawn from that table, and D and trimming were deduced from the DNA. The repertoire includes hundreds of thousands of clones, 96% of them detected once, and roughly 0.23% sits in the top ten. The CDR3 runs to 12 residues. From germline, CDR1 is SEHNR and CDR2 FQNEAQ (reference sequence). Trimming cost V 0 bases and J 4 bases, with 3 bases left between them.

Notes on this clone: Its target is unknown.

CD45RO-negative CD8 cells positively selected for CCR7 made up the naive population, which excluded terminally differentiated effector memory CD45RA+ cells. Study outcomes and limitations: Donors were few, which limited the genetic and exposure-history diversity represented.

V usage is TRBV7-9 and J usage is TRBJ2-5, with no clear D. The receptor comes from a man aged 25-40 years in good health. Sequencing was carried out using naive CD8+ T cells sorted from blood. The CDR3 region is CASSLALETQYF. In DNA, the CDR3 is TGTGCCAGCAGCTTAGCGCTAGAGACCCAGTACTTC. Filled out from reference TRBV7-9 and TRBJ2-5, the complete variable domain reads DTGVSQNPRHKITKRGQNVTFRCDPISEHNRLYWYRQTLGQGPEFLTYFQNEAQLEKSRLLSDRFSAERPKGSFSTLEIQRTEQGDSAMYLCASSLALETQYFGPGTRLLVL.